A selection of T cell receptor beta chains follows, all from one sample in a study of OX40 agonist ivuxolimab in advanced cancers. The protocol was immunoSEQ multiplex PCR, while the TCRdb copy is restricted to in-frame clones and leaves out a portion. Of around 60,000 clones in the sample, around 85% were seen once. The sample in question was CD4+ or CD8+ T cells sorted from blood, obtained in a trial of the OX40 agonist ivuxolimab. The receptors were sampled from an adult with an advanced solid tumor such as melanoma, head and neck, liver or kidney cancer. CDR3s leave out the opening cysteine and the closing phenylalanine or tryptophan. Each record gives: J gene, V gene, CDR3 protein.

TRBJ2-1,TRBV19,ASSISVLAAMGEQF
TRBJ1-2,TRBV7-9,ASSLEQGAFGYT
TRBJ2-2,TRBV12-5,ASERGLASNTGELF
TRBJ1-3,TRBV2,ASSARQGGSGNTIY
TRBJ2-5,TRBV29-1,SVDRVQGETQY
TRBJ2-3,TRBV27,ASTYSGATDTQY
TRBJ2-1,TRBV6-1,ASSSRTSNEQF
TRBJ2-5,TRBV6-5,ASSYSARETQY
TRBJ1-6,TRBV5-1,ASSLVQGGNSPLH
TRBJ2-5,TRBV7-2,ASSTGLQETQY
TRBJ1-1,TRBV5-1,ASSLDSYQNTEAF
TRBJ2-1,TRBV7-3,ASSLKGTGGSNEQF
TRBJ2-1,TRBV5-6,ASSYVAGGLYNEQF
TRBJ1-1,TRBV19,ASSIKRAPNTEAF
TRBJ2-7,TRBV18,ASSQREATYEQY
TRBJ2-3,TRBV11-1,ASSRQGVPDTQY
TRBJ2-1,TRBV28,ASSPRTGYNEQF
TRBJ2-7,TRBV5-1,ASSLSPGTYEQY
TRBJ2-5,TRBV5-1,ASRSGEETQY
TRBJ2-1,TRBV6-1,ASSDSGTSGRNEQF
TRBJ2-5,TRBV19,ASSILLSGETQY
TRBJ2-1,TRBV10-3,AISEQGSYNEQF
TRBJ1-3,TRBV6-5,ASSYKPQGHTTHIY
TRBJ1-1,TRBV4-2,ASSQRTGMNTEAF
TRBJ2-3,TRBV7-9,ASSWGQSTDTQY
TRBJ2-7,TRBV5-5,ASSRTRAIYEQY
TRBJ2-7,TRBV5-1,ASSPWTGSYEQY
TRBJ2-7,TRBV5-5,ASKWQRDGSYEQY
TRBJ2-5,TRBV30,ACQGGQETQY
TRBJ1-3,TRBV6-6,ATEGGKDGSGNTIY
TRBJ2-1,TRBV27,ASRGQGGLAAYNEQF
TRBJ2-2,TRBV19,ASSIRGASTNTGELF
TRBJ2-5,TRBV15,ATSPGTEETQY
TRBJ2-3,TRBV18,ASSPLGLAASTDTQY
TRBJ2-2,TRBV19,ASSRGLADTGELF
TRBJ1-1,TRBV25-1,ASSDSPGDNTEAF
TRBJ1-1,TRBV10-3,AISESGQGAF
TRBJ2-2,TRBV11-2,ASSTLGQGMRSNTGELF
TRBJ2-1,TRBV19,ASSAQGRTSGRVEQF
TRBJ2-3,TRBV7-2,ASSRTDTQY
TRBJ2-1,TRBV6-6,ASSYSRDRLYNEQF
TRBJ1-3,TRBV7-3,ASSPEAGGPLD
TRBJ2-7,TRBV6-1,ASDQGADEQY
TRBJ2-7,TRBV6-1,ASRSPDRAAYEQY
TRBJ2-7,TRBV18,ASSPRTSGSYSYEQY
TRBJ2-2,TRBV5-4,ASSYTRLTGELF
TRBJ2-7,TRBV5-4,ASSPGTGLLSYEQY
TRBJ1-1,TRBV19,ASSARGGGTEAF
TRBJ2-2,TRBV19,ASRTTLSTITGELF
TRBJ2-3,TRBV7-6,ASSLRSTTSTDTQY
TRBJ2-1,TRBV10-2,ASSDGGYEQF
-,TRBV19,ASRRLAGDYEQY
TRBJ2-1,TRBV7-6,ASSLGAGNSVNYNEQF
TRBJ2-3,TRBV5-4,ASSLSRSESTDTQY
TRBJ2-1,TRBV15,ATSRGLAGSYNEQF
TRBJ1-3,TRBV6-6,ASSYARDLSGNTIY
TRBJ2-1,TRBV18,ASSPTINEQF
TRBJ1-2,TRBV18,ASSPLDTVHYGYT
TRBJ2-3,TRBV10-3,AISVGGSQY